This TCR beta chain was observed in a study of cytomegalovirus exposure and HLA in healthy donors. Trimming shortened V by 1 base and J by 0 bases, and 4 bases separated the two germline ends. CDR1 and CDR2 from the germline V gene are SGHTA and FQGNSA. CDR3 length equals 14 residues. The PCR made use of 60 Vbeta and 13 Jbeta primers. Some clones are missing from TCRdb's copy, which holds only in-frame ones; the method was immunoSEQ multiplex PCR. The sample lists more than 95,000 clones; about 10% were seen once. This clonotype was sampled from a man aged 25 to 40 in good health and CMV-seronegative. Sequenced material: PBMCs. The J gene is TRBJ1-3, the V gene TRBV7-2; no clear D. CDR3 sequence reads: CASSLGSSGNTIYF. The CDR3 bases are TGTGCCAGCAGCTTAGGGAGCTCTGGAAACACCATATATTTT.